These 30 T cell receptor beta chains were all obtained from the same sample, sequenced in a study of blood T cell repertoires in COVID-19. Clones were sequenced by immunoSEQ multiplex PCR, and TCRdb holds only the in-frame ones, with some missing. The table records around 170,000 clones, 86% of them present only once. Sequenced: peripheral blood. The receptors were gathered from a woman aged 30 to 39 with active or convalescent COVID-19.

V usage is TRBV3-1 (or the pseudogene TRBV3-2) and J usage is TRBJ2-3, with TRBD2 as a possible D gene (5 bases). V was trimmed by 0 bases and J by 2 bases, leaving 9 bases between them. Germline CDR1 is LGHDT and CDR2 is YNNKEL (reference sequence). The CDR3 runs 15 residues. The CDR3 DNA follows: TGTGCCAGCAGCCAAGACGAGGGCCCCACAGATACGCAGTATTTT. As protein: CASSQDEGPTDTQYF.

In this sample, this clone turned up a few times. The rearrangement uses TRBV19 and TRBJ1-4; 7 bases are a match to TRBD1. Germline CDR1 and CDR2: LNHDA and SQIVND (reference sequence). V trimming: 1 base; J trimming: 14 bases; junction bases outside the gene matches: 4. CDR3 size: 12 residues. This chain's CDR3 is CASSIGQGELFF. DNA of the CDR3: TGTGCCAGTAGTATAGGACAGGGCGAGCTGTTTTTT.

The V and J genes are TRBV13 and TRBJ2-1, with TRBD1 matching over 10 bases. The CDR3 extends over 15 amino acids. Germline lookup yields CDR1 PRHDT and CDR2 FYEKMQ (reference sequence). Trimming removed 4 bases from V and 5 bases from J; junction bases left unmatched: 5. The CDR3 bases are TGTGCCAGCAGCTCCCGGGACAGGGGCAACAATGAGCAGTTCTTC. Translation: CASSSRDRGNNEQFF.

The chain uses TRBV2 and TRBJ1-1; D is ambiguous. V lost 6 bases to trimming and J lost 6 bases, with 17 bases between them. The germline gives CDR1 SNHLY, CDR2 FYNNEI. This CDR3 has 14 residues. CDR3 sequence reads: CASRTEAIYAEAFF. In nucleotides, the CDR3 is TGTGCCAGCAGGACCGAGGCGATTTACGCTGAAGCTTTCTTT.

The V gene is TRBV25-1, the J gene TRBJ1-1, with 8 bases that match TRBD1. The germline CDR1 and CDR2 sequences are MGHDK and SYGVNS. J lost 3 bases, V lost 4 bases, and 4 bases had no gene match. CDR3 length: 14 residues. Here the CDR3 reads CASSADRGHTEAFF. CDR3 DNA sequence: TGTGCCAGCAGTGCTGACAGGGGACACACTGAAGCTTTCTTT.

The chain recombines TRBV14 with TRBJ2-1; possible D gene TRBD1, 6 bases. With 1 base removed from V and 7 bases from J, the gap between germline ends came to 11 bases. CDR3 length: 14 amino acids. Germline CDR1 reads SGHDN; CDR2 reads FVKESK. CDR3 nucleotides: TGTGCCAGCAGCCAAGTCAGGGGACGGAATGAGCAGTTCTTC. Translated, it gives CASSQVRGRNEQFF.

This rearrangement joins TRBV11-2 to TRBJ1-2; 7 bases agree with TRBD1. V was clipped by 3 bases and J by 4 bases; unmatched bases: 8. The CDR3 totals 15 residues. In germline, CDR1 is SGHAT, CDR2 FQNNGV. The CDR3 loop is CASSLDRSEIYGYTF. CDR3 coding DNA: TGTGCCAGCAGCTTGGACAGGTCAGAGATCTATGGCTACACCTTC.

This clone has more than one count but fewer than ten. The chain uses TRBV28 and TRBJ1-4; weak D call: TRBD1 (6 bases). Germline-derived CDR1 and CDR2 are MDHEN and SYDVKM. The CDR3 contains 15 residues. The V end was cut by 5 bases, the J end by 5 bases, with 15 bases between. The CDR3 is CASSLGGTLNEKLFF. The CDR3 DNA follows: TGTGCCAGCAGTCTCGGTGGGACACTAAATGAAAAACTGTTTTTT.

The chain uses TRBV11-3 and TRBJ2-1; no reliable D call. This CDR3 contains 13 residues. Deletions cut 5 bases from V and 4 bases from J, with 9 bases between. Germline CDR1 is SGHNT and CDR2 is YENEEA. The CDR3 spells CASSPAVYNEQFF. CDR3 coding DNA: TGTGCCAGCAGCCCGGCGGTATACAATGAGCAGTTCTTC.

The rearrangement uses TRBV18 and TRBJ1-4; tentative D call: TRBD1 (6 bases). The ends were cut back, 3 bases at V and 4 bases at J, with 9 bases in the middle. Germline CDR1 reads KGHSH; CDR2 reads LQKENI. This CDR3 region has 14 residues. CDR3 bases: TGTGCCAGCTCACCTGGACAGATTAATGAAAAACTGTTTTTT. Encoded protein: CASSPGQINEKLFF.

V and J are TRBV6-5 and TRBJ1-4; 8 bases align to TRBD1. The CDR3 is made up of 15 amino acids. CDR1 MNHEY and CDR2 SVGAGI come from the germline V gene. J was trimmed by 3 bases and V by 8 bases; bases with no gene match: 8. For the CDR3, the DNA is TGTGCCAGCTTGGGTTCGGACAGGGCTAATGAAAAACTGTTTTTT. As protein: CASLGSDRANEKLFF.

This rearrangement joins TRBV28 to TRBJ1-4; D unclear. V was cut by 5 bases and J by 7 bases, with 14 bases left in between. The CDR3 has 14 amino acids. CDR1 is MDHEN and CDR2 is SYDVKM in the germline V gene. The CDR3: CASSPSGLGEKLFF. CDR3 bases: TGTGCCAGCAGTCCATCGGGGTTGGGTGAAAAACTGTTTTTT. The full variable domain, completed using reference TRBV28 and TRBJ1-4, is DVKVTQSSRYLVKRTGEKVFLECVQDMDHENMFWYRQDPGLGLRLIYFSYDVKMKEKGDIPEGYSVSREKKERFSLILESASTNQTSMYLCASSPSGLGEKLFFGSGTQLSVL.

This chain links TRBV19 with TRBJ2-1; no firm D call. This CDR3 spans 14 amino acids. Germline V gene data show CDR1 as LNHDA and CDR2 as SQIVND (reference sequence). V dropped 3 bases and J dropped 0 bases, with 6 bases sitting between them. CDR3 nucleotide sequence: TGTGCCAGTAGTATGTGGAGCTCCTACAATGAGCAGTTCTTC. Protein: CASSMWSSYNEQFF.

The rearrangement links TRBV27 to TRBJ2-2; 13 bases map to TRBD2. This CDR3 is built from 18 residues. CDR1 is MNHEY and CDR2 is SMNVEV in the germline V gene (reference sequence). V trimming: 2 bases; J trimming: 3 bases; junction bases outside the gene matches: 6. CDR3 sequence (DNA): TGTGCCAGCAGTTTACCCCGCGGACTAGCGGGGGACACCGGGGAGCTGTTTTTT. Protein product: CASSLPRGLAGDTGELFF.

CDR3 protein: CASSHELNYGYTF. CDR3 DNA sequence: TGTGCCAGCAGCCACGAACTTAACTATGGCTACACCTTC. V gene TRBV3-1 (or the pseudogene TRBV3-2) combines with J gene TRBJ1-2; unclear D gene. This CDR3 comprises 13 residues. Germline lookup yields CDR1 LGHDT and CDR2 YNNKEL (reference sequence). The V and J ends lost 3 bases and 1 base respectively, with 6 bases between them.

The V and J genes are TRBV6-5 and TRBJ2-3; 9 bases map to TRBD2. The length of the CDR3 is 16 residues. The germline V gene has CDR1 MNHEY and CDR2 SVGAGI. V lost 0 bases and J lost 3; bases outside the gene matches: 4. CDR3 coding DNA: TGTGCCAGCAGTTACTCGGGCGGGAGGGGAACAGATACGCAGTATTTT. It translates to CASSYSGGRGTDTQYF.

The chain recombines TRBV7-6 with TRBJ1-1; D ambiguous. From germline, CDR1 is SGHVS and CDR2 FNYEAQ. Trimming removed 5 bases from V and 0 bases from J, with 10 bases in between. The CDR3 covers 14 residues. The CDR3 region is CASSPGQMNTEAFF. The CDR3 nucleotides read TGTGCCAGCAGCCCAGGTCAGATGAACACTGAAGCTTTCTTT.

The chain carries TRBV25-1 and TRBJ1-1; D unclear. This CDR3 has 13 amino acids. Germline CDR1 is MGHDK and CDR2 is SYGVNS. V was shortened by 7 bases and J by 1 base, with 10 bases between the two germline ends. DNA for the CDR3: TGTGCCAGCAATTTCGGTGGGAACACTGAAGCTTTCTTT. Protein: CASNFGGNTEAFF.

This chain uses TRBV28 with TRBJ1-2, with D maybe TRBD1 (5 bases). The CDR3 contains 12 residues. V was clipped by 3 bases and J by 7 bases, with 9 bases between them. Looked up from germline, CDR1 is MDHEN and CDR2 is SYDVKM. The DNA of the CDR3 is TGTGCCAGCAGTTTGGAAAGGGGTGGCTACACCTTC. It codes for CASSLERGGYTF.

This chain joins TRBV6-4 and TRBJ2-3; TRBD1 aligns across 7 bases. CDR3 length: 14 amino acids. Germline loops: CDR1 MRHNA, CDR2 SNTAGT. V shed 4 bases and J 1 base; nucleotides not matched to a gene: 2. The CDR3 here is CASSVGGGTDTQYF. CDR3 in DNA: TGTGCCAGCAGTGTAGGGGGCGGCACAGATACGCAGTATTTT.

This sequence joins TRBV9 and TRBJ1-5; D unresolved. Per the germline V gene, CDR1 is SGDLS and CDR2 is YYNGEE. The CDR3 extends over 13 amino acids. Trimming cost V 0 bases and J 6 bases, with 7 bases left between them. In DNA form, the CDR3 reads TGTGCCAGCAGCGTAGGAGTTGTTCAGCCCCAGCATTTT. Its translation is CASSVGVVQPQHF.

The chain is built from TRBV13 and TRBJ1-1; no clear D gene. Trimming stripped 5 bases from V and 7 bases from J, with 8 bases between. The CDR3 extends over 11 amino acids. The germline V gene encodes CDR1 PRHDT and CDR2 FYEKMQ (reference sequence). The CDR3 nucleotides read TGTGCCAGCAGCCCACAGCATGAAGCTTTCTTT. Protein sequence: CASSPQHEAFF.

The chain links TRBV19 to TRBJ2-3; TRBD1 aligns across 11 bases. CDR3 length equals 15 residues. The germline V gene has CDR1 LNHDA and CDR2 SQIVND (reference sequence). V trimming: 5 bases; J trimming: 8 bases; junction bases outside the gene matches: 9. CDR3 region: CASSPWTGGEGTQYF. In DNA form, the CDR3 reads TGTGCCAGTAGTCCGTGGACAGGGGGCGAAGGTACGCAGTATTTT.

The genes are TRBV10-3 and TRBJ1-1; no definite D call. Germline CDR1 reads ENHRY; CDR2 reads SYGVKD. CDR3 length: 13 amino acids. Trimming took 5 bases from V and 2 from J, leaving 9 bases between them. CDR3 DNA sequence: TGTGCCATCAGTTTAGCCCCCAACACTGAAGCTTTCTTT. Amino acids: CAISLAPNTEAFF.

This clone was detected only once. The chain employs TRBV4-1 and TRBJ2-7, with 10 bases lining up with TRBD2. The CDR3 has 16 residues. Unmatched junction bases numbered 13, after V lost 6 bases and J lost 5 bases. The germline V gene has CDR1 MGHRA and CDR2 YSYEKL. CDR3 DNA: TGCGCCAGCAGACCAGGGACCCTAGCGGGAGTACACGAGCAGTACTTC. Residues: CASRPGTLAGVHEQYF.

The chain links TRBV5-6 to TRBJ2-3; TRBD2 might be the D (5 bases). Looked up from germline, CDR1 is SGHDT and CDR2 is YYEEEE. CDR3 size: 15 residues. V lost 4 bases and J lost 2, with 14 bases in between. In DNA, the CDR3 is TGTGCCAGCAGCCCATCGGGATCGATCACAGATACGCAGTATTTT. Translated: CASSPSGSITDTQYF.

The CDR3 is CASSLGLRQSKGNTEAFF. CDR3 DNA: TGTGCCAGCAGTTTAGGCCTACGACAGTCGAAGGGGAACACTGAAGCTTTCTTT. The J gene is TRBJ1-1, the V gene TRBV27; a weak D match, TRBD1 (5 bases). Trimming removed 2 bases at V and 1 base at J, with 20 bases between. The CDR3 runs 18 residues. In germline, CDR1 is MNHEY, CDR2 SMNVEV (reference sequence).

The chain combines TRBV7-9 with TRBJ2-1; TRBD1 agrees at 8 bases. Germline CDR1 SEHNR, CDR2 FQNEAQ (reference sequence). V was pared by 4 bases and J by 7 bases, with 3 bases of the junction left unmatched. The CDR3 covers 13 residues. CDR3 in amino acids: CASSYTGGNEQFF. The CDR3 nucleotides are TGTGCCAGCAGCTACACAGGGGGGAATGAGCAGTTCTTC.

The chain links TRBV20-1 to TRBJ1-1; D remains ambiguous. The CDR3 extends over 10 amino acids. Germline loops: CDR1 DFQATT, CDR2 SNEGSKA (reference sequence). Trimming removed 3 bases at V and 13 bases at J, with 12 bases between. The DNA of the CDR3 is TGCAGTGCTAGTAATATCGGTGATTTCTTT. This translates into CSASNIGDFF.

The CDR3 protein is CASSLGLILGQGSLNEKLFF. The CDR3 DNA follows: TGTGCCAGCAGCTTGGGTCTTATTCTGGGACAGGGAAGTTTGAATGAAAAACTGTTTTTT. The chain joins TRBV5-8 to TRBJ1-4; 9 bases map to TRBD1. Germline values: CDR1 SGHTS, CDR2 YDEGEE. The V and J ends lost 0 bases and 5 bases, in that order; junction bases with no gene match: 17. This CDR3 is built from 20 residues.